Presented here are 15 T cell receptor beta chains from one specimen sequenced in a study of blood T cells in healthy people across ages. A second PCR, run for about 7 to 11 cycles, used a sample-barcoded 5' primer plus a J-beta primer mix. TCRdb re-called the 5' RACE reads with MiXCR, one entry per CDR3 protein. Of roughly 1,500,000 distinct CDR3 sequences listed, around 39% are singletons. The material sequenced was blood. The receptor source for this set is a woman in her late teens or twenties in good health.

This clonotype was observed a few times. This rearrangement joins TRBV12-3 or TRBV12-4 to TRBJ2-3; the D call may be TRBD1 or TRBD2 (5 bases each). The V gene lost 8 bases and the J gene lost 3 bases, with 12 bases spanning the gap. The CDR3 length is 13 residues. The CDR3 DNA follows: TGTGCCAGCCGGGGCGAGTCGACAGATACGCAGTATTTT. It specifies CASRGESTDTQYF.

This clonotype was seen only a few times. V gene TRBV3-1 combines with J gene TRBJ2-3; a possible D gene is TRBD1 (6 bases). This CDR3 is 15 amino acids long. Trimming removed 4 bases at V and 4 bases at J, with 15 bases between. CDR1 LGHDT and CDR2 YNNKEL come from the germline V gene (reference sequence). The CDR3 here is CASSRSQGLADTQYF. The DNA for the CDR3 is TGTGCCAGCAGCCGAAGTCAGGGGCTGGCAGATACGCAGTATTTT.

This sequence joins TRBV20-1 and TRBJ2-5; D remains ambiguous. Judging by the DNA end, TRBJ2-1 fits better; the J call may be wrong. The CDR3 sequence is 15 residues long. In germline, CDR1 is DFQATT, CDR2 SNEGSKA (reference sequence). The CDR3 nucleotides are TGCAGTGCTAGAGTCGGTCGACAACTCCAAGAGACCCAGTTCTTC. Protein product: CSARVGRQLQETQFF.

This clonotype came up many times. The CDR3 coding sequence is TGTGCCAGCAGCCCCGGGACAGGGAACTATGGCTACACCTTC. Translated, it gives CASSPGTGNYGYTF. The genes are TRBV18 and TRBJ1-2; 9 bases line up with TRBD1. Germline V lookup: CDR1 KGHSH, CDR2 LQKENI. With 8 bases clipped from V and 2 bases from J, the junction kept 6 bases outside the gene matches. The CDR3 consists of 14 residues.

The chain couples TRBV12-3 or TRBV12-4 to TRBJ2-5, with a weak D call TRBD1 (6 bases). The V and J ends lost 5 bases and 11 bases respectively, with 15 bases between them. The CDR3 extends over 12 amino acids. This CDR3 is CASSPTGNLQYF. CDR3 bases: TGTGCCAGCAGTCCTACAGGGAATCTTCAGTACTTC.

The chain has TRBV12-3 or TRBV12-4 and TRBJ1-5; D uncertain. V shed 5 bases and J shed 7 bases, with 15 bases lying between them. The CDR3 length is 14 residues. CDR3 protein: CASSRRGSRQPQHF. Here the CDR3 DNA reads TGTGCCAGCAGTAGACGGGGTTCGCGCCAGCCCCAGCATTTT.

V usage is TRBV3-1 and J usage is TRBJ2-3; D might be TRBD2 (6 bases). Looked up from germline, CDR1 is LGHDT and CDR2 is YNNKEL (reference sequence). V was trimmed by 5 bases and J by 6 bases, leaving 24 bases between them. The CDR3 is 17 residues long. DNA of the CDR3: TGTGCCAGCAGCTCCCGACTGGCGGGGTCCGGGCGGGATACGCAGTATTTT. Its translation: CASSSRLAGSGRDTQYF.

This clonotype was counted ten times or more. This chain connects TRBV11-2 to TRBJ2-5; D perhaps matches TRBD1 (5 bases). V lost 5 bases, J lost 6 bases, and 10 bases lay in between. This CDR3 region has 12 residues. The V gene's germline CDR1 is SGHAT and CDR2 FQNNGV. CDR3 in amino acids: CASSVMGQTQYF. In DNA, the CDR3 is TGTGCCAGCAGCGTCATGGGGCAGACCCAGTACTTC.

This sequence joins TRBV4-1 and TRBJ2-3; 10 bases fit TRBD2. The ends lost 1 base at V and 2 bases at J; junction bases unmatched: 6. Germline-derived CDR1 and CDR2 are MGHRA and YSYEKL. This CDR3 is built from 17 residues. CDR3 coding DNA: TGCGCCAGCAGCCAAGTCCTAGCGGGAGTAGTCACAGATACGCAGTATTTT. As protein: CASSQVLAGVVTDTQYF.

The chain combines TRBV12-3 or TRBV12-4 with TRBJ2-7; 7 bases line up with TRBD2. This CDR3 has 14 residues. V lost 3 bases and J lost 5; bases outside the gene matches: 7. The CDR3 sequence is CASSFLLAKNEQYF. CDR3 sequence (DNA): TGTGCCAGCAGTTTCTTACTAGCGAAGAACGAGCAGTACTTC.

This clonotype was counted once. An end of the junction differs from the germline gene, which may be a read error. The J gene is TRBJ2-3, the V gene TRBV4-1; perhaps D is TRBD1 or TRBD2 (5 bases each). The CDR3 runs to 15 residues. From germline, CDR1 is MGHRA and CDR2 YSYEKL. CDR3 in DNA: TGCGCCAGCAGCCCTGAACCAGGGACCACAGAGACGCAGTATTTT. Its protein is CASSPEPGTTETQYF.

The CDR3 sequence: CASRDEGYEQYF. CDR3 DNA: TGCGCCAGCCGGGACGAGGGGTACGAGCAGTACTTC. The chain uses TRBV5-1 and TRBJ2-7; the D gene could be TRBD1 or TRBD2 (5 bases each). V lost 7 bases and J lost 4, with 12 bases in between. The CDR3 sequence is 12 residues long. In germline, CDR1 is SGHRS, CDR2 YFSETQ.

Turning to this clonotype: The junction and the germline gene differ at one end; a read error may be behind it. The chain links TRBV30 to TRBJ2-3, with a possible D match to TRBD2 (5 bases). Germline values: CDR1 GTSNPN, CDR2 SVGIG (reference sequence). This CDR3 has 11 amino acids. The CDR3 region has the DNA TGTGCCGGGAGTTTGGGAGATACGCAGTATTTT. Translated: CAGSLGDTQYF.

About this clonotype: A much larger clone differs from this one at a single base, so this may be a read error. The chain employs TRBV2 and TRBJ2-1; D ambiguous. The CDR3 loop spans 11 amino acids. Per germline, CDR1 SNHLY and CDR2 FYNNEI. Trimming took 6 bases from V and 10 from J, leaving 10 bases between them. The CDR3 sequence is CASSENYEQFF. CDR3 DNA: TGTGCCAGCAGCGAGAACTACGAGCAGTTCTTC.

The J gene is TRBJ2-1, the V gene TRBV3-1; D not resolved. The germline V and J ends were trimmed by 3 bases and 0 bases, with 9 bases remaining between them. The CDR3 is made up of 15 amino acids. Germline CDR1 reads LGHDT; CDR2 reads YNNKEL (reference sequence). Here the CDR3 reads CASSHQANSYNEQFF. CDR3 in DNA: TGTGCCAGCAGCCACCAGGCTAACTCCTACAATGAGCAGTTCTTC.